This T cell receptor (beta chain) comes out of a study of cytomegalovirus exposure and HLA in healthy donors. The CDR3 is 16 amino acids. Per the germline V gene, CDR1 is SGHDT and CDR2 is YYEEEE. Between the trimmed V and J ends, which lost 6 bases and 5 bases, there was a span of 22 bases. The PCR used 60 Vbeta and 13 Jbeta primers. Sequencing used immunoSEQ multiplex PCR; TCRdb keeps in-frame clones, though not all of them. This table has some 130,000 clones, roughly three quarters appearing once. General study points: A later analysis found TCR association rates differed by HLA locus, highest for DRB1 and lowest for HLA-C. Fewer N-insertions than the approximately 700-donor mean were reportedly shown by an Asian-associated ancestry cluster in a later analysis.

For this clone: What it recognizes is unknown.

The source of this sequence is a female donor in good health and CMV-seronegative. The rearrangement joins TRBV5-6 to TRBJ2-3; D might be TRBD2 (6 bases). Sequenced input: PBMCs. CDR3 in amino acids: CASNPFAGTYGDTQYF. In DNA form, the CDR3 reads TGTGCCAGCAACCCCTTTGCAGGGACTTACGGAGATACGCAGTATTTT.